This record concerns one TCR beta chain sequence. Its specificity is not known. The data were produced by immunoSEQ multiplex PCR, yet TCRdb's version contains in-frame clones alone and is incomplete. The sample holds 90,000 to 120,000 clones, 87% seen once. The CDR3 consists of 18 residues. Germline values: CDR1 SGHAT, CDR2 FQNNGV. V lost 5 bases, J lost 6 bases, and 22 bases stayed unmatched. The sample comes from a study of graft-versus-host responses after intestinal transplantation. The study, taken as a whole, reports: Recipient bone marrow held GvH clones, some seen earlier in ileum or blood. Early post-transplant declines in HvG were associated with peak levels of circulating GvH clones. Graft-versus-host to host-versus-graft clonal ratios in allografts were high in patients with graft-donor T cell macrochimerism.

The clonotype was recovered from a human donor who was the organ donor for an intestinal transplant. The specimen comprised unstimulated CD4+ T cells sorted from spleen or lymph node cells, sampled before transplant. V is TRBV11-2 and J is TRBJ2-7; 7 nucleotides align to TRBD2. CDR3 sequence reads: CASSRTSTDSEGLREQYF. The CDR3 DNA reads TGTGCCAGCAGCCGCACCTCGACAGATTCCGAGGGACTACGCGAGCAGTACTTC.